A single sample gave rise to the 20 T cell receptor beta chains below, sequenced in a study of T cell changes during pregnancy in multiple sclerosis (dated by TCRdb to the late 2010s). The method behind the library was the immunoSEQ multiplex PCR assay. The table comes from immuneACCESS by way of TCRdb, which keeps in-frame sequences with V and J called. Part of the clones is missing from these tables; in studies checked, under half for an unresolved V gene and the rest for unknown reasons. This sample lists fewer than 65,000 clones; 75% to 95% were detected once. 1% to 1.5% of the sample comes from the top ten. The input for sequencing was peripheral blood, taken after pregnancy. Every receptor here comes from a female donor in good health, enrolled as a control in a pregnancy study.

This chain joins TRBV19 and TRBJ2-1, with 10 bases aligning to TRBD2. V was clipped by 7 bases and J by 6 bases; unmatched bases: 3. CDR1 is LNHDA and CDR2 is SQIVND in the germline V gene (reference sequence). CDR3 size: 13 residues. Here the CDR3 reads CASNKRGGNEQFF. Here the CDR3 DNA reads TGTGCCAGTAATAAGCGGGGGGGCAATGAGCAGTTCTTC.

The chain couples TRBV5-1 to TRBJ2-1; D remains unclear. Trimming pared 0 bases from V and 6 bases from J, leaving 4 bases between. This CDR3 has 12 residues. Germline V lookup: CDR1 SGHRS, CDR2 YFSETQ. The CDR3 region is CASSLGSNEQFF. CDR3 coding DNA: TGCGCCAGCAGCTTGGGGAGCAATGAGCAGTTCTTC.

This clone occurred a few times. The identical CDR3 is also encoded by other nucleotide sequences in the sample. CDR3 nucleotide sequence: TGTGCCAGCAGTGACAGAGGCTATGGCTACACCTTC. Translating gives CASSDRGYGYTF. V gene TRBV6-1 combines with J gene TRBJ1-2; D is unclear. Between the trimmed V and J ends, which lost 3 bases and 4 bases, there was a span of 6 bases. This CDR3 is 12 amino acids long. The germline V gene encodes CDR1 MNHNS and CDR2 SASEGT.

The chain carries TRBV7-6 and TRBJ1-1, with D perhaps TRBD1 (6 bases). Between the trimmed V and J ends, which lost 5 bases and 3 bases, there was a span of 19 bases. CDR1 and CDR2 (germline): SGHVS, FNYEAQ. The CDR3 length is 16 residues. CDR3 region: CASSIIPGQGYTEAFF. CDR3 nucleotide sequence: TGTGCCAGCAGCATTATACCGGGACAAGGGTACACTGAAGCTTTCTTT.

V is TRBV5-1 and J is TRBJ1-1; a weak D match, TRBD1 (5 bases). Germline V gives CDR1 SGHRS, CDR2 YFSETQ. V shed 3 bases and J shed 3 bases, with 18 bases lying between them. The CDR3 has 16 amino acids. In DNA, the CDR3 is TGCGCCAGCAGCTCACATACAGTCCCGGGGGACACTGAAGCTTTCTTT. It translates to CASSSHTVPGDTEAFF.

The gene calls are TRBV19 and TRBJ1-5; D unclear. From germline, CDR1 is LNHDA and CDR2 SQIVND (reference sequence). This CDR3 has 15 residues. The V gene lost 0 bases and the J gene lost 6 bases, with 12 bases spanning the gap. Written as DNA, the CDR3 is TGTGCCAGTAGTATAGAGTACGGTTCGGGTCAGCCCCAGCATTTT. The encoded protein is CASSIEYGSGQPQHF. The variable domain in full, completed from reference TRBV19 and TRBJ1-5, reads DGGITQSPKYLFRKEGQNVTLSCEQNLNHDAMYWYRQDPGQGLRLIYYSQIVNDFQKGDIAEGYSVSREKKESFPLTVTSAQKNPTAFYLCASSIEYGSGQPQHFGDGTRLSIL.

The chain links TRBV27 to TRBJ2-4, with D possibly TRBD1 on 5 matching bases. Trimming took 3 bases from V and 0 from J, leaving 9 bases between them. CDR3 length: 15 residues. The germline V gene encodes CDR1 MNHEY and CDR2 SMNVEV (reference sequence). The CDR3 DNA reads TGTGCCAGCAGTTTCACAGGTCTAGCCAAAAACATTCAGTACTTC. Translated: CASSFTGLAKNIQYF.

This clone was counted a single time. The genes are TRBV7-6 and TRBJ2-7; 12 nucleotides align to TRBD2. With 4 bases clipped from V and 4 bases from J, the junction kept 2 bases outside the gene matches. Germline V gene lookup returns CDR1 SGHVS and CDR2 FNYEAQ. The CDR3 covers 14 residues. In DNA form, the CDR3 reads TGTGCCAGCAGCTACACTAGCGGGGGGTACGAGCAGTACTTC. Translation gives CASSYTSGGYEQYF.

The J gene is TRBJ2-7, the V gene TRBV11-3, with 7 bases that match TRBD1. The CDR3 has 15 residues. In germline, CDR1 is SGHNT, CDR2 YENEEA. Trimming removed 5 bases from V and 2 bases from J; junction bases left unmatched: 9. For the CDR3, the DNA is TGTGCCAGCAGCGGACGACAGGGATTCCCCTACGAGCAGTACTTC. Encoded protein: CASSGRQGFPYEQYF.

This chain connects TRBV19 to TRBJ1-1, with D perhaps TRBD1 (5 bases). CDR3 size: 15 residues. Trimming pared 3 bases from V and 1 base from J, leaving 12 bases between. Per the germline V gene, CDR1 is LNHDA and CDR2 is SQIVND (reference sequence). CDR3 sequence (DNA): TGTGCCAGTAGTATGGGGGGTGTCGGGAACACTGAAGCTTTCTTT. Protein: CASSMGGVGNTEAFF.

V usage is TRBV4-1 and J usage is TRBJ1-2; maybe TRBD1 (6 bases). Germline CDR1 reads MGHRA; CDR2 reads YSYEKL. The CDR3 extends over 18 amino acids. V lost 4 bases and J lost 5, with 26 bases in between. The CDR3 protein is CASSLRGGAGRDSYGYTF. DNA for the CDR3: TGCGCCAGCAGCCTGAGAGGGGGGGCGGGCAGGGACTCGTATGGCTACACCTTC.

The J gene is TRBJ1-1, the V gene TRBV4-1; 8 bases are shared with TRBD1. Germline-derived CDR1 and CDR2 are MGHRA and YSYEKL. With V trimmed by 9 bases and J by 6 bases, 9 bases remained unmatched. The CDR3 has 13 residues. CDR3 residues: CASRPQGAAEAFF. DNA for the CDR3: TGCGCCAGTAGACCTCAGGGGGCTGCTGAAGCTTTCTTT.

J is TRBJ2-7 and V is TRBV9, with D possibly matching TRBD2 (5 bases). This CDR3 spans 13 amino acids. The V gene's germline CDR1 is SGDLS and CDR2 YYNGEE. V was pared by 7 bases and J by 7 bases, with 18 bases between. CDR3 region: CASGPGSPGEQYF. The CDR3, as DNA: TGTGCCAGCGGACCCGGGTCCCCGGGGGAGCAGTACTTC.

The chain uses TRBV12-1 and TRBJ1-5. TRBV12-1 is recorded as a pseudogene. The CDR3 totals 15 residues. This chain's CDR3 is CASAGPRREDQPQHF. Here the CDR3 DNA reads TGTGCCAGCGCCGGACCCCGTCGGGAGGATCAGCCCCAGCATTTT.

The rearrangement links TRBV7-2 to TRBJ1-2; 10 bases map to TRBD1. Per the germline V gene, CDR1 is SGHTA and CDR2 is FQGNSA. The CDR3 length is 15 residues. J was trimmed by 3 bases and V by 3 bases; bases with no gene match: 4. CDR3 bases: TGTGCCAGCAGCTTGCCGGACAGGGGGTACTATGGCTACACCTTC. It specifies CASSLPDRGYYGYTF. The variable domain in full, with the rest retrieved from reference TRBV7-2 and TRBJ1-2, is GAGVSQSPSNKVTEKGKDVELRCDPISGHTALYWYRQSLGQGLEFLIYFQGNSAPDKSGLPSDRFSAERTGGSVSTLTIQRTQQEDSAVYLCASSLPDRGYYGYTFGSGTRLTVV.

The chain combines TRBV5-1 with TRBJ2-5, with 9 nucleotides matching TRBD2. Germline CDR1 reads SGHRS; CDR2 reads YFSETQ. The V and J ends lost 4 bases and 4 bases, in that order; junction bases with no gene match: 11. CDR3 size: 16 residues. CDR3 residues: CASSPAGGAGVETQYF. The CDR3 coding sequence is TGCGCCAGCAGCCCCGCGGGAGGGGCCGGGGTAGAGACCCAGTACTTC.

V usage is TRBV5-6 and J usage is TRBJ1-3; 7 bases line up with TRBD1. The CDR3 is 17 residues long. Germline V gives CDR1 SGHDT, CDR2 YYEEEE. With 3 bases clipped from V and 1 base from J, the junction kept 10 bases outside the gene matches. CDR3 region: CASSSPTGLLSGNTIYF. In DNA, the CDR3 is TGTGCCAGCAGCTCTCCGACAGGGTTACTATCTGGAAACACCATATATTTT.

The chain recombines TRBV29-1 with TRBJ2-5, with D possibly being TRBD1 (8 bases). Trimming cost V 7 bases and J 3 bases, with 18 bases left between them. The CDR3 covers 14 residues. CDR1 is SQVTM and CDR2 is ANQGSEA in the germline V gene. The CDR3 spells CSGKRTGREETQYF. The CDR3 DNA is TGCAGCGGGAAGAGGACAGGGAGGGAAGAGACCCAGTACTTC.

The V call is TRBV7-2, the J call TRBJ2-5, with 9 bases fitting TRBD2. Germline V gives CDR1 SGHTA, CDR2 FQGNSA. CDR3 length equals 15 residues. V lost 5 bases and J lost 5; bases outside the gene matches: 9. The CDR3 region has the DNA TGTGCCAGCAGCCCGCGGACTAGCGTCGAGGAGACCCAGTACTTC. Translation: CASSPRTSVEETQYF. Combining the CDR3 with reference TRBV7-2 and TRBJ2-5 gives the whole variable domain GAGVSQSPSNKVTEKGKDVELRCDPISGHTALYWYRQSLGQGLEFLIYFQGNSAPDKSGLPSDRFSAERTGGSVSTLTIQRTQQEDSAVYLCASSPRTSVEETQYFGPGTRLLVL.

This clone occurred once. The chain is built from TRBV7-3 and TRBJ2-2; 7 bases match TRBD1. J lost 4 bases, V lost 0 bases, and 8 bases had no gene match. Germline V gene sequence: CDR1 SGHTA, CDR2 FQGTGA. The CDR3 extends over 17 amino acids. In DNA, the CDR3 is TGTGCCAGCAGCTTAACCTCAACAGGGGTTGGCACCGGGGAGCTGTTTTTT. Residues: CASSLTSTGVGTGELFF.